This TCR beta chain was recorded in a study of blood T cell repertoires in COVID-19. Data came from immunoSEQ multiplex PCR; TCRdb stores just in-frame clones and leaves some out. The data show 40,000 to 45,000 clones, with around 93% seen just once and around 11% held by the top ten. Looked up from germline, CDR1 is SGHTA and CDR2 is FQGNSA. Trimming stripped 3 bases from V and 12 bases from J, with 12 bases between. The CDR3 contains 12 residues. This chain uses TRBV7-2 with TRBJ1-5; D possibly corresponds to TRBD1 (6 bases). This sequence originates from a human donor in a cohort sampled during active COVID-19. The sequenced material came from peripheral blood. The CDR3 DNA reads TGTGCCAGCAGCTTCCCCGGGACAAGCCAGCATTTT. Residues: CASSFPGTSQHF.